The clone carrying this T cell receptor (beta chain) was observed a handful of times. Other DNA sequences in the same sample also yield this CDR3. The sample originates from a study of blood T cell repertoires in COVID-19. Study in general: The study drew acute and convalescent COVID-19 samples from the United States, Italy and Spain. T cells, B-cell-depleted T cells, or PBMCs supplied cDNA or gDNA.

This CDR3 comprises 13 residues. Trimming pared 4 bases from V and 4 bases from J, leaving 9 bases between. CDR1 is SGHRS and CDR2 is YFSETQ in the germline V gene. Authors' analysis steps: It was from reference gene primer amplification that nucleated cell counts were estimated. Data came from immunoSEQ multiplex PCR; TCRdb stores just in-frame clones and leaves some out. V and J calls and clone size are those listed in that table; D and trimming were worked out from the DNA. The repertoire has some 290,000 clones, roughly 89% of them found once; the top ten carry under 1.1%. Patients of the Seattle cohort, enrolled during active infection, were followed longitudinally.

The TCR originated in a woman in her forties with COVID-19, enrolled during active disease. The genes are TRBV5-1 and TRBJ1-5; D unresolved. The sample consisted of peripheral blood. CDR3 coding DNA: TGCGCCAGCAGCCCGGGGAGTAATCAGCCCCAGCATTTT. Residues: CASSPGSNQPQHF.